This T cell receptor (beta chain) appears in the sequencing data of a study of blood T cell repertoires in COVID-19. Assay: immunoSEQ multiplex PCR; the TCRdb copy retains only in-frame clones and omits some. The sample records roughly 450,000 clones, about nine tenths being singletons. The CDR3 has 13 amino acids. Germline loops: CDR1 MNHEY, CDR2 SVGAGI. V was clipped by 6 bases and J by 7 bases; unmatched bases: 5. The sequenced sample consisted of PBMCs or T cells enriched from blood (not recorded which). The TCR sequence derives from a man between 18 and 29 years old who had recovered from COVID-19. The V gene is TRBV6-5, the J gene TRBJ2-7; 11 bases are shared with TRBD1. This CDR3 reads CASRDRGHLEQYF. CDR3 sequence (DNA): TGTGCCAGCAGGGACAGGGGGCACTTGGAGCAGTACTTC.